This TCR beta chain stems from a study of blood T cell repertoires in COVID-19. This clone appeared once. The V gene end was trimmed by 6 bases and the J gene end by 6 bases; junction bases not matched to a gene: 7. This CDR3 region has 15 residues. The V gene's germline CDR1 is ENHRY and CDR2 SYGVKD. Measured with immunoSEQ multiplex PCR; TCRdb has only the in-frame clones, and not every one. The sample lists about 130,000 clones; around 86% were seen once. This receptor was taken from a human donor in a cohort sampled during active COVID-19. The rearrangement links TRBV10-3 to TRBJ2-1; 11 bases map to TRBD2. Sequencing was done on a sample of peripheral blood. CDR3 in amino acids: CAISPLAGERNEQFF. As DNA, the CDR3 is TGTGCCATCAGCCCACTAGCGGGAGAGCGCAATGAGCAGTTCTTC.